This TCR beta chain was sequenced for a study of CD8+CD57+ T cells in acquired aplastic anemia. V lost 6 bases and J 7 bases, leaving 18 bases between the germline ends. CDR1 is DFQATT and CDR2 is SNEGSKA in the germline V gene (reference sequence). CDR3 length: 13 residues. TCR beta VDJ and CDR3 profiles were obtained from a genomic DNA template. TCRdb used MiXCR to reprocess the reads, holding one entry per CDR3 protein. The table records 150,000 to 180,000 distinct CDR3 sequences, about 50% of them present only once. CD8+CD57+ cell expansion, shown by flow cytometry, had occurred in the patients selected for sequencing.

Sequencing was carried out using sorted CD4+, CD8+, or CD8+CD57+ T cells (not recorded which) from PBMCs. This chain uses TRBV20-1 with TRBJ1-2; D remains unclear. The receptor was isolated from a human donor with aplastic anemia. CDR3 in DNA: TGCAGTGCCTCAGACCTTCATGCAGGTGGCTACACCTTC. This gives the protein CSASDLHAGGYTF.